This T cell receptor beta chain was obtained from a study of blood T cells in healthy people across ages. Overall study context: With template switching, about one barcoded beta molecule was captured per two T cells.

Germline CDR1 is DFQATT and CDR2 is SNEGSKA (reference sequence). Trimming took 6 bases from V and 4 from J, leaving 10 bases between them. This CDR3 is 12 amino acids long. A second roughly 7 to 11 cycle PCR used barcoded and J-beta primers. TCRdb passed the 5' RACE reads through MiXCR, listing each CDR3 protein once. The table shows roughly 1.5 million distinct CDR3 sequences, with 35% to 45% occurring only once. In the case of this clonotype: Antigen specificity is unknown.

Findings and limits, study-wide: Roughly linear declines in TCR beta diversity per million T cells occurred with age.

Material: blood. The sequence derives from a young woman in good health. The chain employs TRBV20-1 and TRBJ1-5; tentatively, D is TRBD1 (6 bases). Here the CDR3 DNA reads TGCAGTGCGGTACAGGGAAATCAGCCCCAGCATTTT. Protein product: CSAVQGNQPQHF.